This passage covers 28 T cell receptor beta chains from one sample sequenced in a study of blood T cell repertoires in COVID-19. Sequencing used immunoSEQ multiplex PCR; TCRdb keeps in-frame clones, though not all of them. Of around 260,000 clones in the sample, approximately 92% were seen once. The sequenced sample was PBMCs or T cells enriched from blood (not recorded which). All receptors derive from a young woman who had recovered from COVID-19.

The chain recombines TRBV28 with TRBJ2-7; a possible D gene is TRBD1 (6 bases). V was cut by 10 bases and J by 2 bases, with 21 bases left in between. CDR3 length equals 15 residues. From germline, CDR1 is MDHEN and CDR2 SYDVKM. Written as DNA, the CDR3 is TGTGCCACCCTAGGGGGACATCTCTCAACCTACGAGCAGTACTTC. It yields the protein CATLGGHLSTYEQYF. Looking up the rest from reference TRBV28 and TRBJ2-7 gives the full variable domain: DVKVTQSSRYLVKRTGEKVFLECVQDMDHENMFWYRQDPGLGLRLIYFSYDVKMKEKGDIPEGYSVSREKKERFSLILESASTNQTSMYLCATLGGHLSTYEQYFGPGTRLTVT.

The J gene is TRBJ2-1, the V gene TRBV11-2; 7 nucleotides align to TRBD1. The germline V gene encodes CDR1 SGHAT and CDR2 FQNNGV. V was clipped by 5 bases and J by 2 bases; unmatched bases: 6. The CDR3 contains 15 residues. CDR3 loop: CASSPGQLAYNEQFF. CDR3 bases: TGTGCCAGCAGCCCGGGACAGCTCGCCTACAATGAGCAGTTCTTC.

This chain joins TRBV30 and TRBJ2-7; perhaps TRBD2 as D (7 bases). CDR1 and CDR2 from the germline V gene are GTSNPN and SVGIG (reference sequence). V lost 2 bases to trimming and J lost 0 bases, with 17 bases between them. This CDR3 region has 16 residues. CDR3: CAWSQGWRGPSYEQYF. Here the CDR3 DNA reads TGTGCCTGGAGTCAAGGATGGCGGGGGCCCTCCTACGAGCAGTACTTC.

The chain has TRBV2 and TRBJ2-2; 9 nucleotides match TRBD2. The CDR3 has 15 residues. Germline trimming cut 6 bases from V and 2 bases from J; bases unmatched to any gene: 4. Germline loops: CDR1 SNHLY, CDR2 FYNNEI. CDR3 DNA: TGTGCCAGCAGAAAACTAGCGGGTAACACCGGGGAGCTGTTTTTT. Its protein product is CASRKLAGNTGELFF.

The table lists this clone with a count of one. The V gene is TRBV30, the J gene TRBJ2-7, with D unclear. This CDR3 region has 11 residues. The V gene lost 3 bases and the J gene lost 7 bases, with 10 bases spanning the gap. Germline-derived CDR1 and CDR2 are GTSNPN and SVGIG (reference sequence). CDR3 coding DNA: TGTGCCTGGAGCGACGGGTGGGAGCAGTACTTC. It yields the protein CAWSDGWEQYF.

For the CDR3, the DNA is TGCGCCAGCAGCCCCCGGGACACGAAAGGGGGGAACACTGAAGCTTTCTTT. Its protein is CASSPRDTKGGNTEAFF. The chain links TRBV5-1 to TRBJ1-1; possibly TRBD1 for D (6 bases). Trimming took 4 bases from V and 1 from J, leaving 20 bases between them. Germline V gene sequence: CDR1 SGHRS, CDR2 YFSETQ. The CDR3 loop spans 17 amino acids. The entire variable domain, with the rest obtained from reference TRBV5-1 and TRBJ1-1, is as follows: KAGVTQTPRYLIKTRGQQVTLSCSPISGHRSVSWYQQTPGQGLQFLFEYFSETQRNKGNFPGRFSGRQFSNSRSEMNVSTLELGDSALYLCASSPRDTKGGNTEAFFGQGTRLTVV.

CDR3 protein: CASSSSGRNNEQFF. The CDR3 DNA reads TGTGCCAGCAGCTCTAGCGGGAGGAACAATGAGCAGTTCTTC. The chain recombines TRBV7-3 with TRBJ2-1; 11 bases map to TRBD2. The CDR3 totals 14 residues. The V and J ends lost 4 bases and 5 bases, in that order; junction bases with no gene match: 1. CDR1 and CDR2 (germline): SGHTA, FQGTGA.

This clone was detected once. CDR3 sequence: CASTPRELAMNEQFF. CDR3 bases: TGTGCCAGCACCCCTAGGGAACTAGCAATGAATGAGCAGTTCTTC. The rearrangement links TRBV27 to TRBJ2-1, with TRBD2 as a possible D gene (6 bases). The CDR3 loop spans 15 amino acids. CDR1 MNHEY and CDR2 SMNVEV come from the germline V gene (reference sequence). V was trimmed by 7 bases and J by 7 bases, leaving 20 bases between them.

The V gene is TRBV6-2 or TRBV6-3, the J gene TRBJ2-3, with 9 bases aligning to TRBD1. V lost 0 bases and J lost 5; bases outside the gene matches: 3. This CDR3 has 15 residues. The germline V gene has CDR1 MNHEY and CDR2 SVGEGT. CDR3 nucleotide sequence: TGTGCCAGCAGTTACTCGGGACAGGGTATAGATACGCAGTATTTT. It yields the protein CASSYSGQGIDTQYF.

This chain uses TRBV30 with TRBJ2-1, with D possibly matching TRBD1 (6 bases). CDR1 and CDR2 from the germline V gene are GTSNPN and SVGIG (reference sequence). The CDR3 loop spans 15 amino acids. V lost 6 bases to trimming and J lost 4 bases, with 19 bases between them. CDR3 region: CACTVNRGNYNEQFF. CDR3 coding DNA: TGTGCCTGCACTGTCAATAGGGGGAATTACAATGAGCAGTTCTTC.

This sequence joins TRBV7-2 and TRBJ2-3, with D perhaps TRBD1 (6 bases). CDR1 is SGHTA, CDR2 FQGNSA, per germline. The CDR3 consists of 14 residues. V was shortened by 5 bases and J by 1 base, with 10 bases between the two germline ends. The CDR3: CASSLWTGTDTQYF. Written as DNA, the CDR3 is TGTGCCAGCAGCCTGTGGACAGGCACAGATACGCAGTATTTT.

The chain recombines TRBV15 with TRBJ2-2; a possible D gene is TRBD2 (5 bases). The germline V gene has CDR1 LNHNV and CDR2 YYDKDF (reference sequence). The ends were cut back, 0 bases at V and 3 bases at J, with 11 bases in the middle. The CDR3 is 16 residues long. The CDR3 sequence is CATSRDRGEYTGELFF. The CDR3 nucleotides are TGTGCCACCAGCAGAGACCGGGGTGAATACACCGGGGAGCTGTTTTTT.

This chain links TRBV11-3 with TRBJ2-3; TRBD2 is a possible D gene (5 bases). This CDR3 comprises 16 residues. Germline assignment: CDR1 SGHNT and CDR2 YENEEA. V was clipped by 0 bases and J by 4 bases, with 14 bases between them. CDR3 DNA sequence: TGTGCCAGCAGCTTAGACGGACGGGGTGGGGCAGATACGCAGTATTTT. Translating it yields CASSLDGRGGADTQYF.

This rearrangement joins TRBV10-3 to TRBJ2-3, with TRBD2 identical over 9 bases. J was trimmed by 5 bases and V by 7 bases; bases with no gene match: 10. The CDR3 covers 15 residues. The germline CDR1 and CDR2 sequences are ENHRY and SYGVKD. The CDR3 DNA sequence: TGTGCCATCACGGGTAGCGGGAGTAGTAAAGATACGCAGTATTTT. It codes for CAITGSGSSKDTQYF.

The chain carries TRBV7-2 and TRBJ2-5; D is unresolved. V was pared by 5 bases and J by 0 bases, with 7 bases between. This CDR3 is built from 13 residues. Germline CDR1 reads SGHTA; CDR2 reads FQGNSA. The CDR3 DNA reads as TGTGCCAGCAGCCCACTGTACCAAGAGACCCAGTACTTC. Translation: CASSPLYQETQYF.

Notes on this clone: The sample has other DNA sequences that encode this CDR3 too. This chain uses TRBV4-3 with TRBJ1-1; a weak D match, TRBD1 (6 bases). Germline lookup yields CDR1 LGHNA and CDR2 YSLEER. This CDR3 spans 13 amino acids. V gave up 1 base and J gave up 5 bases, with 8 bases separating them. The CDR3 here is CASSQVQGTEAFF. CDR3 DNA sequence: TGCGCCAGCAGCCAAGTGCAGGGGACTGAAGCTTTCTTT.

This chain joins TRBV7-2 and TRBJ2-7; 11 bases match TRBD2. CDR1 and CDR2 from the germline V gene are SGHTA and FQGNSA. The CDR3 sequence is 17 residues long. V was pared by 2 bases and J by 5 bases, with 11 bases of the junction left unmatched. CDR3 sequence reads: CASSLISGRARGHEQYF. The CDR3 DNA reads TGTGCCAGCAGCTTAATTAGCGGGAGGGCCCGAGGTCACGAGCAGTACTTC.

The gene calls are TRBV19 and TRBJ2-7; TRBD2 aligns across 11 bases. The CDR3 length is 15 residues. Germline CDR1 reads LNHDA; CDR2 reads SQIVND (reference sequence). Trimming took 5 bases from V and 5 from J; bases not matched to a gene: 8. CDR3 DNA: TGTGCCAGTAGTGGCCCAACTAGCGGGAGTCACGAGCAGTACTTC. Translation gives CASSGPTSGSHEQYF.

This clone showed up just once. The J gene is TRBJ2-2, the V gene TRBV5-1; 9 bases map to TRBD1. The germline V gene has CDR1 SGHRS and CDR2 YFSETQ. Trimming removed 5 bases from V and 5 bases from J; junction bases left unmatched: 19. This CDR3 spans 19 amino acids. The CDR3 loop reads CASRTGTGPGGSRTGELFF. The CDR3 nucleotides read TGCGCCAGCAGAACCGGGACAGGGCCAGGAGGGAGTAGGACCGGGGAGCTGTTTTTT.

This clone showed up just once. This rearrangement joins TRBV6-2 or TRBV6-3 to TRBJ2-7, with a tentative D call TRBD1 (6 bases). CDR3 length equals 17 residues. The germline V gene has CDR1 MNHEY and CDR2 SVGEGT. V lost 0 bases to trimming and J lost 2 bases, with 17 bases between them. The CDR3 reads CASSYSNSQGKAYEQYF. Here the CDR3 DNA reads TGTGCCAGCAGTTACTCGAATTCCCAGGGGAAAGCCTACGAGCAGTACTTC.

V is TRBV28 and J is TRBJ2-2; a possible D gene is TRBD2 (7 bases). CDR1 and CDR2 (germline): MDHEN, SYDVKM. The CDR3 is 15 residues long. The V end was cut by 5 bases, the J end by 2 bases, with 12 bases between. The CDR3 loop is CASSLGGANTGELFF. DNA for the CDR3: TGTGCCAGCAGTCTGGGGGGGGCCAACACCGGGGAGCTGTTTTTT.

This clone was seen ten or more times. The chain joins TRBV9 to TRBJ2-3, with 8 positions matching TRBD2. The length of the CDR3 is 14 residues. The junction had 5 bases not matched to a gene; V was cut back by 3 bases and J by 5 bases. Germline CDR1 is SGDLS and CDR2 is YYNGEE. In DNA, the CDR3 is TGTGCCAGCAGCGAGGGGCTAGCGGGAGATACGCAGTATTTT. It encodes CASSEGLAGDTQYF.

CDR3 loop: CATSSGGQLNQPQHF. In DNA, the CDR3 is TGTGCCACCAGCAGCGGCGGACAGTTAAATCAGCCCCAGCATTTT. The gene calls are TRBV15 and TRBJ1-5; the D gene is possibly TRBD1 (6 bases). With 3 bases removed from V and 4 bases from J, the gap between germline ends came to 13 bases. Germline CDR1 is LNHNV and CDR2 is YYDKDF (reference sequence). The CDR3 is 15 amino acids.

The chain carries TRBV27 and TRBJ2-1, with D hard to call. The V end lost 0 bases, the J end lost 6 bases, and 6 bases lay between the germline ends. CDR1 and CDR2 (germline): MNHEY, SMNVEV (reference sequence). This CDR3 is 13 amino acids long. This CDR3 reads CASSLSSINEQFF. The CDR3 DNA follows: TGTGCCAGCAGTTTATCTAGTATCAATGAGCAGTTCTTC.

This clone showed up just once. The CDR3 is CAITTTGEAYNEQFF. CDR3 bases: TGTGCCATCACTACGACAGGGGAGGCCTACAATGAGCAGTTCTTC. The chain joins TRBV10-3 to TRBJ2-1, with 8 positions matching TRBD1. V lost 7 bases and J lost 2; bases outside the gene matches: 7. The CDR3 spans 15 residues. Germline V gene lookup returns CDR1 ENHRY and CDR2 SYGVKD.

The chain recombines TRBV4-3 with TRBJ2-2; D call uncertain. There are 14 residues in the CDR3. Germline loops: CDR1 LGHNA, CDR2 YSLEER. V shed 0 bases and J shed 6 bases, with 8 bases lying between them. The DNA of the CDR3 is TGCGCCAGCAGCCAAGATCGGTTGCCCGGGGAGCTGTTTTTT. This sequence encodes CASSQDRLPGELFF.

The chain joins TRBV2 to TRBJ2-7, with TRBD1 matching over 10 bases. Germline assignment: CDR1 SNHLY and CDR2 FYNNEI. This CDR3 region has 14 residues. Trimming removed 6 bases from V and 0 bases from J; junction bases left unmatched: 2. The CDR3 reads CASRGQGVSYEQYF. The CDR3 coding sequence is TGTGCCAGCAGAGGACAGGGGGTCTCCTACGAGCAGTACTTC.

The CDR3, as DNA: TGCGCCAGCAGCAAACAGGGGATGGCCTACAATGAGCAGTTCTTC. Translating it yields CASSKQGMAYNEQFF. The rearrangement links TRBV5-1 to TRBJ2-1, with 7 bases matching TRBD1. The germline CDR1 and CDR2 sequences are SGHRS and YFSETQ. This CDR3 spans 15 amino acids. The ends lost 4 bases at V and 2 bases at J; junction bases unmatched: 6.